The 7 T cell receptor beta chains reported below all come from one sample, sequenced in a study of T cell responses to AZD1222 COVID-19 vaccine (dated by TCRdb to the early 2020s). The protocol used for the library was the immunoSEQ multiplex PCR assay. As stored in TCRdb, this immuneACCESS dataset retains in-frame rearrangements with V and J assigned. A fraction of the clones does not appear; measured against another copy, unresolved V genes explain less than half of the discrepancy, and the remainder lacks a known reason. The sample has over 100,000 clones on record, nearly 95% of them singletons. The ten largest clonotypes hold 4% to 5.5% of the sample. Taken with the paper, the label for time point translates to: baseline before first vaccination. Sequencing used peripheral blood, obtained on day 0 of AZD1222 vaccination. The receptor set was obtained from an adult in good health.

The CDR3 sequence is CASSRDYYNEQFF. The CDR3 DNA follows: TGTGCCAGCAGCCGGGACTACTACAATGAGCAGTTCTTC. The chain has TRBV6-6 and TRBJ2-1, with TRBD2 matching over 7 bases. Germline CDR1 is MNHNY and CDR2 is SVGAGI (reference sequence). J lost 3 bases, V lost 6 bases, and 2 bases had no gene match. The CDR3 loop spans 13 amino acids.

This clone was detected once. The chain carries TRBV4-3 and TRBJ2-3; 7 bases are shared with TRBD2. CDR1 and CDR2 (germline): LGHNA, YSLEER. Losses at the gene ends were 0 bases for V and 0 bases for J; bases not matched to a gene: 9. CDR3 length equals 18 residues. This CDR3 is CASSQDWAGVTSTDTQYF. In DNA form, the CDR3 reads TGCGCCAGCAGCCAAGATTGGGCGGGAGTTACTAGCACAGATACGCAGTATTTT.

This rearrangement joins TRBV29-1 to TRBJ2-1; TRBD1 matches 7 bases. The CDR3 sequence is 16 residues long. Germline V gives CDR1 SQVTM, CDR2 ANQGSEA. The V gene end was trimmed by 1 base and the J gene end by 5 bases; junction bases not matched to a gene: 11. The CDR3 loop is CSVEGRDSPLNNEQFF. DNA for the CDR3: TGCAGCGTTGAAGGACGGGACAGCCCATTGAACAATGAGCAGTTCTTC.

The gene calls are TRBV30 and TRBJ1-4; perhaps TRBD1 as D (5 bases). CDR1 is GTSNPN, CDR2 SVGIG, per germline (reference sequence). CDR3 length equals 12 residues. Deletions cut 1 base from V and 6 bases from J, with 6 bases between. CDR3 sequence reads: CAWSAGHEKLFF. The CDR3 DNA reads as TGTGCCTGGAGTGCAGGGCATGAAAAACTGTTTTTT.

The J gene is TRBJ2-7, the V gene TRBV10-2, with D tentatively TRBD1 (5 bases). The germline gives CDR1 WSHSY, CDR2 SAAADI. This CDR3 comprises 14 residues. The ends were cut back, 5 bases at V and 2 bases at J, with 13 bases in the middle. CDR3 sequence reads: CASSPAPGTYEQYF. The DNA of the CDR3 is TGCGCCAGCAGTCCAGCTCCAGGGACCTACGAGCAGTACTTC.

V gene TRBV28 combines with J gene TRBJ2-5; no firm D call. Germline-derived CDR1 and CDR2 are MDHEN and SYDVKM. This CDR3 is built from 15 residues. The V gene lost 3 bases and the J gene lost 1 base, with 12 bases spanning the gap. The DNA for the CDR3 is TGTGCCAGCAGTTTTCTTAGTCTGAGCCAAGAGACCCAGTACTTC. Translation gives CASSFLSLSQETQYF.

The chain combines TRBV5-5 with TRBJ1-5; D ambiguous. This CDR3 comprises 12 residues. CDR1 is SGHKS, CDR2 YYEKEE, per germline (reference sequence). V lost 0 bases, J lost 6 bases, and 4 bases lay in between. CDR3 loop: CASSLEGQPQHF. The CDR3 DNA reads TGTGCCAGCAGCTTGGAGGGTCAGCCCCAGCATTTT.